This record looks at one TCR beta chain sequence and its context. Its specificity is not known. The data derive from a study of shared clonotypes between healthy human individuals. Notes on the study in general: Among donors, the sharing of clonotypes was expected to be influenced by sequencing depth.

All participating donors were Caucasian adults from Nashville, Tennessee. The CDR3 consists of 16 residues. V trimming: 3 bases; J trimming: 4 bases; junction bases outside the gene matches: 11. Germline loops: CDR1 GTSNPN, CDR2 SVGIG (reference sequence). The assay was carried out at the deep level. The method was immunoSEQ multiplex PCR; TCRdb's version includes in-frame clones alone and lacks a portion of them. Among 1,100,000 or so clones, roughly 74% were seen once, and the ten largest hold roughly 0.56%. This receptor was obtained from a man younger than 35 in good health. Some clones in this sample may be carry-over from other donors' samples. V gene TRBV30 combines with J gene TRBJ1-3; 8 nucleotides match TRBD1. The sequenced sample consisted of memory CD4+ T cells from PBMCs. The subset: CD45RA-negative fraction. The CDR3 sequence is CAWRPPGGRDGNTIYF. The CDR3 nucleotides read TGTGCCTGGAGGCCTCCAGGGGGCCGGGACGGAAACACCATATATTTT.